This T cell receptor beta chain was found in a study of brain T cells in children with intractable seizures. The CDR3 runs to 17 residues. Between the trimmed V and J ends, which lost 6 bases and 7 bases, there was a span of 22 bases. Germline V gives CDR1 LGHDT, CDR2 YNNKEL (reference sequence). Method: immunoSEQ multiplex PCR; TCRdb's copy keeps in-frame clones and lacks some. There are roughly 80,000 clones in the sample; more than 75% occur only once, and roughly a quarter lies in the top ten. V usage is TRBV3-1 (or the pseudogene TRBV3-2) and J usage is TRBJ1-6; D might be TRBD1 (6 bases). The sequencing here drew on peripheral blood, taken at surgery. The clonotype originates from a girl aged 2 to 9 with Rasmussen encephalitis and intractable seizures. CDR3 region: CASRGGDTLLRNSPLHF. In DNA form, the CDR3 reads TGTGCCAGCAGGGGAGGGGACACGCTCCTCCGGAATTCACCCCTCCACTTT.